A single sample gave rise to the 26 T cell receptor beta chains below, sequenced in a study of CD8+ T cells in alopecia areata (dated by TCRdb to between 2017 and 2018). Library creation used the immunoSEQ multiplex PCR assay. RNA was extracted from all samples and reverse transcribed into cDNA, which served as template for TCR sequencing. In TCRdb, the immuneACCESS table is reduced to in-frame sequences with V and J assigned. These tables do not hold every clone; where another copy was compared, an unresolved V gene accounts for under half, and the others remain unexplained. The sample table shows about 150,000 clones, and around 47% are seen once. The top ten constitute approximately 6.8% of the sample. Specimen: CD4+ T cells sorted from blood. Source of these receptors: a human donor with alopecia areata.

The chain joins TRBV7-2 to TRBJ2-7; TRBD1 might be the D (6 bases). Germline V gene sequence: CDR1 SGHTA, CDR2 FQGNSA. With 2 bases removed from V and 1 base from J, the gap between germline ends came to 12 bases. The CDR3 runs to 15 residues. In DNA form, the CDR3 reads TGTGCCAGCAGCTTACTTTTGGGGGCTTCCTACGAGCAGTACTTC. It codes for CASSLLLGASYEQYF.

The rearrangement links TRBV9 to TRBJ2-4; TRBD2 is a possible D gene (6 bases). Germline CDR1 reads SGDLS; CDR2 reads YYNGEE. Trimming removed 4 bases from V and 7 bases from J, with 9 bases in between. The CDR3 has 12 residues. CDR3 bases: TGTGCCAGCAGCTCAGCGGGTAACATTCAGTACTTC. Its protein product is CASSSAGNIQYF.

The table lists this clone with a few counts. This chain joins TRBV4-1 and TRBJ1-2; D ambiguous. CDR3 size: 18 residues. CDR1 is MGHRA and CDR2 is YSYEKL in the germline V gene. With 1 base removed from V and 8 bases from J, the gap between germline ends came to 26 bases. CDR3: CASSQVAAGLRVEYGYTF. CDR3 DNA: TGCGCCAGCAGCCAAGTGGCCGCCGGGTTAAGGGTGGAGTACGGCTACACCTTC.

The chain couples TRBV25-1 to TRBJ2-7; the D gene is possibly TRBD2 (5 bases). This CDR3 region has 14 residues. Trimming shortened V by 4 bases and J by 0 bases, and 10 bases separated the two germline ends. Germline lookup yields CDR1 MGHDK and CDR2 SYGVNS. The CDR3 coding sequence is TGTGCCAGCAGTGGTACGGGAAGCTCCTACGAGCAGTACTTC. Its protein is CASSGTGSSYEQYF.

The V gene is TRBV6-5, the J gene TRBJ2-7; no firm D call. Trimming took off 5 bases at V and 4 bases at J, with 9 bases between the two ends. Germline CDR1 is MNHEY and CDR2 is SVGAGI. CDR3 length: 12 residues. The chain's CDR3 is CASSHRGYEQYF. CDR3 coding DNA: TGTGCCAGCAGTCACCGCGGTTACGAGCAGTACTTC.

This clone was detected only a few times. V is TRBV29-1 and J is TRBJ1-2; TRBD1 is a possible D gene (5 bases). The CDR3 has 14 residues. The germline gives CDR1 SQVTM, CDR2 ANQGSEA. Between the trimmed V and J ends, which lost 7 bases and 7 bases, there was a span of 22 bases. The CDR3: CSALGGTAKGGYTF. CDR3 coding DNA: TGCAGCGCCCTAGGTGGGACGGCCAAAGGTGGCTACACCTTC. Together with reference TRBV29-1 and TRBJ1-2, the CDR3 gives the full variable domain: SAVISQKPSRDICQRGTSLTIQCQVDSQVTMMFWYRQQPGQSLTLIATANQGSEATYESGFVIDKFPISRPNLTFSTLTVSNMSPEDSSIYLCSALGGTAKGGYTFGSGTRLTVV.

Only a few counts were recorded for this clone. The chain recombines TRBV25-1 with TRBJ2-3; no definite D call. Per germline, CDR1 MGHDK and CDR2 SYGVNS. The CDR3 contains 12 residues. The V and J ends lost 0 bases and 2 bases respectively, with 0 bases between them. In DNA form, the CDR3 reads TGTGCCAGCAGTGAATACACAGATACGCAGTATTTT. This codes for CASSEYTDTQYF.

V gene TRBV6-1 combines with J gene TRBJ2-5; D perhaps matches TRBD2 (5 bases). The CDR3 spans 12 residues. V lost 5 bases and J 5 bases, leaving 9 bases between the germline ends. Germline V gene sequence: CDR1 MNHNS, CDR2 SASEGT. In DNA, the CDR3 is TGTGCCAGCAGTCGTACGGGGGAGACCCAGTACTTC. Its protein product is CASSRTGETQYF.

The chain has TRBV19 and TRBJ1-1; TRBD1 matches 7 bases. Germline V gene sequence: CDR1 LNHDA, CDR2 SQIVND (reference sequence). This CDR3 spans 14 amino acids. Germline trimming cut 5 bases from V and 3 bases from J; bases unmatched to any gene: 6. Written as DNA, the CDR3 is TGTGCCAGTAGTGCACAGGGGCGCTACACTGAAGCTTTCTTT. Residues: CASSAQGRYTEAFF.

The chain recombines TRBV29-1 with TRBJ1-1; TRBD1 matches at 7 bases. From germline, CDR1 is SQVTM and CDR2 ANQGSEA. Trimming at V came to 6 bases and at J to 0 bases, leaving 4 bases not matched to a gene. The CDR3 is 13 amino acids. The CDR3 nucleotides are TGCAGCGTCCGGGACAGTATGAACACTGAAGCTTTCTTT. Protein sequence: CSVRDSMNTEAFF.

This clone was observed a few times. The rearrangement links TRBV10-3 to TRBJ2-3; the D call may be TRBD1 or TRBD2 (7 bases each). V lost 6 bases to trimming and J lost 4 bases, with 29 bases between them. Per germline, CDR1 ENHRY and CDR2 SYGVKD. The CDR3 runs to 19 residues. In DNA form, the CDR3 reads TGTGCCATCAGGAAGGATATTTCCTCAGGGGGAGGGCTCGCAGATACGCAGTATTTT. This gives the protein CAIRKDISSGGGLADTQYF.

The rearrangement links TRBV7-2 to TRBJ2-6; D gene unclear. Germline V gives CDR1 SGHTA, CDR2 FQGNSA. CDR3 length: 15 amino acids. Trimming took 1 base from V and 3 from J, leaving 7 bases between them. For the CDR3, the DNA is TGTGCCAGCAGCTTAGGATTAAGTGGGGCCAACGTCCTGACTTTC. As protein: CASSLGLSGANVLTF.

This chain links TRBV29-1 with TRBJ2-7, with D possibly matching TRBD2 (6 bases). CDR1 SQVTM and CDR2 ANQGSEA come from the germline V gene. V was clipped by 4 bases and J by 0 bases, with 28 bases between them. The CDR3 consists of 19 residues. The DNA of the CDR3 is TGCAGCGTTGTTTTTTATCGGGGCGGGGTCGGTAGAAACTCCTACGAGCAGTACTTC. Protein: CSVVFYRGGVGRNSYEQYF.

This clone was counted between two and nine times. The rearrangement links TRBV2 to TRBJ2-2; 9 bases agree with TRBD1. The CDR3 totals 14 residues. Per the germline V gene, CDR1 is SNHLY and CDR2 is FYNNEI. Losses at the gene ends were 5 bases for V and 4 bases for J; bases not matched to a gene: 2. The CDR3 DNA is TGTGCCAGCAGTAGGGGACAGGGCACCGGGGAGCTGTTTTTT. Residues: CASSRGQGTGELFF.

CDR3 amino acids: CSAVGVGETQYF. CDR3 nucleotide sequence: TGCAGCGCCGTCGGGGTCGGGGAGACCCAGTACTTC. This chain joins TRBV29-1 and TRBJ2-5, with TRBD2 as a possible D gene (5 bases). Germline V gene sequence: CDR1 SQVTM, CDR2 ANQGSEA. CDR3 size: 12 residues. Trimming cost V 7 bases and J 5 bases, with 14 bases left between them. Looking up the rest from reference TRBV29-1 and TRBJ2-5 gives the full variable domain: SAVISQKPSRDICQRGTSLTIQCQVDSQVTMMFWYRQQPGQSLTLIATANQGSEATYESGFVIDKFPISRPNLTFSTLTVSNMSPEDSSIYLCSAVGVGETQYFGPGTRLLVL.

This chain connects TRBV5-1 to TRBJ1-1, with 9 positions matching TRBD1. CDR1 is SGHRS and CDR2 is YFSETQ in the germline V gene. The CDR3 covers 16 residues. V was clipped by 6 bases and J by 1 base; unmatched bases: 10. The DNA of the CDR3 is TGCGCCAGCAACTTACAGGGGGCGGCCTCGAACACTGAAGCTTTCTTT. This translates into CASNLQGAASNTEAFF. Full variable domain (outside the CDR3, taken from reference TRBV5-1 and TRBJ1-1): KAGVTQTPRYLIKTRGQQVTLSCSPISGHRSVSWYQQTPGQGLQFLFEYFSETQRNKGNFPGRFSGRQFSNSRSEMNVSTLELGDSALYLCASNLQGAASNTEAFFGQGTRLTVV.

The J gene is TRBJ2-1, the V gene TRBV29-1, with D hard to call. Germline V gives CDR1 SQVTM, CDR2 ANQGSEA. The CDR3 has 10 residues. Trimming left V 5 bases short and J 7 bases short, with 6 bases between. The CDR3 loop reads CSVFSNEQFF. The DNA of the CDR3 is TGCAGCGTTTTTTCGAATGAGCAGTTCTTC.

The rearrangement uses TRBV11-3 and TRBJ2-5; D gene unclear. The CDR3 has 16 residues. Germline V CDR1 and CDR2: SGHNT, YENEEA. Between the trimmed V and J ends, which lost 4 bases and 4 bases, there was a span of 19 bases. In DNA, the CDR3 is TGTGCCAGCAGCTCGACAATTGGGTCAGTCGGAGAGACCCAGTACTTC. Its protein is CASSSTIGSVGETQYF.

The CDR3 nucleotides read TGTGCCAGCAGTCTCCCCGACAGGGGATGGGAGACCCAGTACTTC. The encoded protein is CASSLPDRGWETQYF. The rearrangement joins TRBV28 to TRBJ2-5; 8 nucleotides agree with TRBD1. This CDR3 has 15 amino acids. CDR1 and CDR2 from the germline V gene are MDHEN and SYDVKM. V gave up 5 bases and J gave up 5 bases; unmatched junction bases: 10.

The chain joins TRBV7-9 to TRBJ1-5; D unresolved. The V end lost 1 base, the J end lost 6 bases, and 4 bases lay between the germline ends. CDR3 size: 12 residues. Germline V CDR1 and CDR2: SEHNR, FQNEAQ (reference sequence). CDR3 in amino acids: CASSLDSQPQHF. The CDR3 DNA sequence: TGTGCCAGCAGCTTAGATTCTCAGCCCCAGCATTTT.

This clone was detected ten times or more. This rearrangement joins TRBV7-8 to TRBJ2-7; possibly TRBD1 or TRBD2 for D (7 bases each). CDR3 length: 13 residues. CDR1 is SGHVS and CDR2 is FQNEAQ in the germline V gene. Deletions cut 1 base from V and 12 bases from J, with 16 bases between. CDR3 protein: CASSLDRQGGRYF. For the CDR3, the DNA is TGTGCCAGCAGCTTAGACCGACAGGGAGGGCGGTACTTC. The entire variable domain, with the rest obtained from reference TRBV7-8 and TRBJ2-7, is as follows: GAGVSQSPRYKVAKRGQDVALRCDPISGHVSLFWYQQALGQGPEFLTYFQNEAQLDKSGLPSDRFFAERPEGSVSTLKIQRTQQEDSAVYLCASSLDRQGGRYFGPGTRLTVT.

This chain uses TRBV2 with TRBJ2-5; D remains ambiguous. V gave up 8 bases and J gave up 2 bases, with 6 bases separating them. The germline gives CDR1 SNHLY, CDR2 FYNNEI. This CDR3 contains 11 residues. The CDR3 nucleotides read TGTGCCAGCGAACAGCAAGAGACCCAGTACTTC. Protein sequence: CASEQQETQYF.

The rearrangement uses TRBV30 and TRBJ2-3; TRBD2 aligns across 8 bases. This CDR3 comprises 14 residues. CDR1 is GTSNPN, CDR2 SVGIG, per germline (reference sequence). V lost 3 bases and J lost 0; bases outside the gene matches: 2. CDR3: CAWRIAGSTDTQYF. The CDR3 coding sequence is TGTGCCTGGAGGATAGCGGGAAGCACAGATACGCAGTATTTT.

The V and J genes are TRBV29-1 and TRBJ2-1, with 10 bases matching TRBD1. Trimming removed 6 bases from V and 6 bases from J; junction bases left unmatched: 8. Germline CDR1 is SQVTM and CDR2 is ANQGSEA. The CDR3 has 14 amino acids. Written as DNA, the CDR3 is TGCAGCGTCCTCCGGGACAGGGGATCCAATGAGCAGTTCTTC. Protein sequence: CSVLRDRGSNEQFF.

The sample holds a few counts of this clone. In nucleotides, the CDR3 is TGCAGCGGGTGGTCCCGGGGGGGCAACACTGAAGCTTTCTTT. Translated: CSGWSRGGNTEAFF. V gene TRBV29-1 combines with J gene TRBJ1-1, with a tentative D call TRBD1 (6 bases). This CDR3 is 14 amino acids long. V was shortened by 7 bases and J by 2 bases, with 17 bases between the two germline ends. Germline assignment: CDR1 SQVTM and CDR2 ANQGSEA.

This rearrangement joins TRBV29-1 to TRBJ2-7; D is undetermined. The germline CDR1 and CDR2 sequences are SQVTM and ANQGSEA. Trimming left V 6 bases short and J 3 bases short, with 9 bases between. There are 11 residues in the CDR3. The CDR3 DNA sequence: TGCAGCGTGAACGACAACTACGAGCAGTACTTC. Protein: CSVNDNYEQYF.